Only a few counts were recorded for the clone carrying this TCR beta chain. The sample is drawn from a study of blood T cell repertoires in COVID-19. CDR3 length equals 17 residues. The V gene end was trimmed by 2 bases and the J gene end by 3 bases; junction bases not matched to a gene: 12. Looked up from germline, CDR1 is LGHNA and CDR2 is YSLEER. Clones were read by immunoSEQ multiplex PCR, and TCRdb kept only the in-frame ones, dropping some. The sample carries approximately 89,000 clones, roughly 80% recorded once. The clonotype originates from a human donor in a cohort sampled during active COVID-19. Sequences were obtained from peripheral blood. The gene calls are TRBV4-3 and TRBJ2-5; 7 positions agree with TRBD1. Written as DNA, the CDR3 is TGCGCCAGCAGCCAAAGTGCGCAGTGGGACAGAGAAGAGACCCAGTACTTC. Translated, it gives CASSQSAQWDREETQYF.